The clone carrying this TCR beta chain came up a few times. This CDR3 is 16 amino acids long. CDR1 is SGHDN, CDR2 FVKESK, per germline. The ends were cut back, 1 base at V and 3 bases at J, with 16 bases in the middle. This record belongs to a study of shared T cell receptors in the human thymus. The assay was immunoSEQ multiplex PCR, and TCRdb's table has in-frame clones only and misses some. The table lists 450,000 to 650,000 clones, approximately 78% of them singletons. A further study also used this sample, focusing on human thymus T cells. That work states: Corrective surgery for congenital heart defects was being performed on the healthy Finnish infants who served as donors. Thymic tissue was derived from resections collected during corrective heart surgery. In thymic and blood repertoires alike, V and J usage looked biased. Unrelated individuals were reported by related research to share highly overlapping thymic repertoires.

Sequences were obtained from thymocytes. The receptor was derived from a boy under three years old with a congenital heart defect. The chain is built from TRBV14 and TRBJ2-7, with D possibly TRBD1 on 6 matching bases. Here the CDR3 reads CASSQVMATGFYEQYF. The CDR3 bases are TGTGCCAGCAGCCAAGTCATGGCGACAGGTTTCTACGAGCAGTACTTC.